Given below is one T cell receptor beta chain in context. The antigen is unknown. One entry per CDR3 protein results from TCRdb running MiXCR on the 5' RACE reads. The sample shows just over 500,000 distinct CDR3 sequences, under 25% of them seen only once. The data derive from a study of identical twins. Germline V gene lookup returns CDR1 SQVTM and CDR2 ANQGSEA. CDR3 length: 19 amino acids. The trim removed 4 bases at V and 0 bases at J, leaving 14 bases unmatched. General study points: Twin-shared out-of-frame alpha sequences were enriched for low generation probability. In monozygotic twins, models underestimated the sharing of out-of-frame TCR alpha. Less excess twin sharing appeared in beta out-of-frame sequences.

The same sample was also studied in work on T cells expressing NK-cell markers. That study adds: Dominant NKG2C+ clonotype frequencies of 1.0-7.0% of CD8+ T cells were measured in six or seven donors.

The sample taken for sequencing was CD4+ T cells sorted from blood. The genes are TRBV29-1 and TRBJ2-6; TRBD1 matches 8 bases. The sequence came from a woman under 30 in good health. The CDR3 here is CSVAGQGASILSGANVLTF. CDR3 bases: TGCAGCGTTGCGGGGCAGGGGGCGTCTATACTCTCTGGGGCCAACGTCCTGACTTTC.